Listed below are T cell receptor beta chains from one sample, sequenced in a study of Ad26.COV2.S vaccination and SARS-CoV-2 variants. Using immunoSEQ multiplex PCR, the repertoire was profiled, and TCRdb retains in-frame clones only, with some absent. The profile shows fewer than 400,000 clones, about nine tenths of them singletons. Source: peripheral blood, taken in a trial of Ad26.COV2.S vaccine versus placebo. These receptors all come from a person aged 18 to 59 who received the Ad26.COV2.S COVID-19 vaccine or a placebo. Both conserved end residues are part of each CDR3. Each record gives: J gene, V gene, D gene, clone size, CDR3 DNA, CDR3 protein. A D gene is named only where the DNA matches it firmly. A clone size is listed for some rows: how often the clone was seen (once, few, many), or a class if it is expanded.

>TRBJ1-4|TRBV29-1|-|once
TGCAGCGTTGAGAGTCAGCTGGATGAAAAACTGTTTTTT
CSVESQLDEKLFF
>TRBJ2-5|TRBV6-5|-|once
TGTGCCAGCAAAGCGTTACCACAAGAGACCCAGTACTTC
CASKALPQETQYF
>TRBJ2-2|TRBV7-2|-|-
TGTGCCAGCAGCAGCAGGGTTTGGACCGGGGAGCTGTTTTTT
CASSSRVWTGELFF
>TRBJ2-7|TRBV7-6|-|once
TGTGCCAGCAGCTTAGGGGGGGGCGGACAGGACGAGCAGTACTTC
CASSLGGGGQDEQYF
>TRBJ2-3|TRBV27|TRBD2|-
TGTGCCAGCAGTTTACTGTCTAGCGGAAGCACAGATACGCAGTATTTT
CASSLLSSGSTDTQYF
>TRBJ1-4|TRBV7-2|-|once
TGTGCCAGCAGCTCCTCGGCGGCAACTAATGAAAAACTGTTTTTT
CASSSSAATNEKLFF
>TRBJ2-3|TRBV5-1|-|once
TGCGCCAGCAGCCTCCTGGCGCAGGGGAGCACAGATACGCAGTATTTT
CASSLLAQGSTDTQYF
>TRBJ1-1|TRBV12-3/TRBV12-4|-|-
TGTGCCAGCAGTTTAGTTGGAGGGACTGAAGCTTTCTTT
CASSLVGGTEAFF
>TRBJ2-3|TRBV6-6|TRBD1|-
TGTGCCAGCAGTAAACCGGGACAGGGGGGAGATACGCAGTATTTT
CASSKPGQGGDTQYF
>TRBJ2-2|TRBV5-1|-|-
TGCGCCAGCAGCCTAACAGTCACCGGGGAGCTGTTTTTT
CASSLTVTGELFF
>TRBJ1-1|TRBV6-5|-|-
TGTGCCAGCAACGCCGGGACGGTCACTGAAGCTTTCTTT
CASNAGTVTEAFF
>TRBJ2-3|TRBV10-3|TRBD2|-
TGTGCCATCAGTGAGTCGCGGGGGAGCACAGATACGCAGTATTTT
CAISESRGSTDTQYF
>TRBJ2-1|TRBV19|-|once
TGTGCCAGTAGTATAGGAGGCAGGTCCTCCTACAATGAGCAGTTCTTC
CASSIGGRSSYNEQFF
>TRBJ1-4|TRBV5-6|-|-
TGTGCCAGCAGCCTAATAGGGGGAATGGCTAATGAAAAACTGTTTTTT
CASSLIGGMANEKLFF
>TRBJ1-1|TRBV6-1|-|-
TGTGCCAGCAGTGACAGGGGATGGACTGAAGCTTTCTTT
CASSDRGWTEAFF
>TRBJ2-1|TRBV5-4|-|-
TGTGCCAGCAGCTTACTTGAGGGGAGTTACAATGAGCAGTTCTTC
CASSLLEGSYNEQFF
>TRBJ1-4|TRBV18|-|-
TGTGCCAGCTCACTGGGGACATTTCCTAATGAAAAACTGTTTTTT
CASSLGTFPNEKLFF
>TRBJ1-6|TRBV5-1|TRBD1|-
TGCGCCAGCAGCAGAATCCAGGGGGTCTCCTATAATTCACCCCTCCACTTT
CASSRIQGVSYNSPLHF
>TRBJ2-7|TRBV20-1|-|-
TGCAGTGCTAGACTAGCCTACGAGCAGTACTTC
CSARLAYEQYF